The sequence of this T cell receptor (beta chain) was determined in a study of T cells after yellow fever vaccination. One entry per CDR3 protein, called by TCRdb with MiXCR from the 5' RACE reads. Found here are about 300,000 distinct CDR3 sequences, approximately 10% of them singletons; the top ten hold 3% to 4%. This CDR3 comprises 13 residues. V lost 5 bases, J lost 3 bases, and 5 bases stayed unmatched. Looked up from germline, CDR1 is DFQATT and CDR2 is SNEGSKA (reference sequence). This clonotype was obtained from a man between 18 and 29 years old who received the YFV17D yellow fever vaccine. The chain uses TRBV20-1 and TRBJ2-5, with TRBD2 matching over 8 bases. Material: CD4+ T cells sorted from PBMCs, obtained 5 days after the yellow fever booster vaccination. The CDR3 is CSAVTSGEETQYF. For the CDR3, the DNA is TGCAGTGCTGTAACTAGCGGCGAAGAGACCCAGTACTTC.